This TCR beta chain was captured by sequencing in a study of vaccination and CD4 T cells after COVID-19. Comment on this clonotype: Its antigen is unknown.

The Oncomine TCR Beta short-read assay was applied to DNA of cultured CD4+ T cells. DNA came from CD4+ T cells after culture. TCRdb re-derived calls from the PCR reads in MiXCR, one entry per CDR3 protein. The repertoire consists of under 20,000 distinct CDR3 sequences, with 53% occurring once and the leading ten covering 7.2%. V was trimmed by 2 bases and J by 11 bases, leaving 15 bases between them. Germline values: CDR1 SGHVS, CDR2 FQNEAQ. This CDR3 region has 13 residues. Treatment noted: approximately nine-day PBMC culture with coronavirus spike peptide pools or control peptides (ViraFEST assay). Following expansion of antigen-specific T cells with peptide pools, ViraFEST then sequenced TCRs. The positive PCR dates, which preceded the US Alpha, Beta and Delta variants, fell between March and December 2020. Fresh IL-2 medium replaced half the culture medium on days 3 and 7.

The gene calls are TRBV7-8 and TRBJ1-1; D is possibly TRBD1 (6 bases). The sequencing here drew on CD4+ T cells from blood, cultured in vitro, taken before SARS-CoV-2 vaccination. The sequence was collected from a human donor who had recovered from COVID-19. The CDR3 DNA follows: TGTGCCAGCAGCTTAAACGGGGGCCGAATGGCTTTCTTT. It yields the protein CASSLNGGRMAFF.